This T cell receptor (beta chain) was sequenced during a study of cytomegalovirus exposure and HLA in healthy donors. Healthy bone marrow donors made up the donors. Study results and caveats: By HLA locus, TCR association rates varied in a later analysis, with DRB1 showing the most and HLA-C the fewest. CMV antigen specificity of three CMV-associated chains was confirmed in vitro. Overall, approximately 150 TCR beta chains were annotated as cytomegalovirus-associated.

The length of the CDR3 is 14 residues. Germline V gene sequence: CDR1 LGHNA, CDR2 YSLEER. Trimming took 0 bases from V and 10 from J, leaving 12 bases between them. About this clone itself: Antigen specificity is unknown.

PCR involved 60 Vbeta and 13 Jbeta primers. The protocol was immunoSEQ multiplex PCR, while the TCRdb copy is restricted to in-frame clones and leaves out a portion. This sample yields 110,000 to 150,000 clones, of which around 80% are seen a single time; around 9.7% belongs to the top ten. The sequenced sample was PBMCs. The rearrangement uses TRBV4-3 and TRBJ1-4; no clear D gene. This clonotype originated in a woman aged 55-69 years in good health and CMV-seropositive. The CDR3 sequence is CASSQERFERKLFF. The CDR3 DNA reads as TGCGCCAGCAGCCAAGAGCGTTTTGAAAGAAAACTGTTTTTT.